This T cell receptor (beta chain) derives from a study of shared clonotypes between healthy human individuals (dated by TCRdb to about 2020). About the study as a whole: Three men and two women, aged 18 to 49 years, made up the cohort. Per donor, three plates each were used for CD4 naive and CD4 memory, two for CD8 naive, and one for CD8 memory. Blood TCR repertoires of roughly five healthy adults were deeply sequenced to estimate repertoire size and the extent of clonotype sharing between individuals. Different laboratories and diverse techniques were used to prepare libraries and sequence TCR repertoires, to increase sequencing depth and limit assay-specific biases. Leukapheresis yielded between about 0.94 and 8.9 billion PBMCs per donor.

In regard to this clone: Its antigen is unknown. No base qualities exist here, and no much larger clone lies one base off it.

Using the deep immunoSEQ assay, TCR CDR3 regions were amplified from genomic DNA by multiplex PCR. Extracted genomic DNA from each cell subset was distributed evenly across all wells of several immunoSEQ 96-well plates, and each plate was treated as a replicate. For sorted subsets, 150 to 250 ng genomic DNA, equal to 30,000 to 35,000 T cell genomes, was loaded into each replicate PCR. Purified libraries were measured with a Qubit 3.0 fluorometer, size-checked on a Bioanalyzer 2100, and measured again with the KAPA Library Quantification kit. A separate single-read 150-cycle Illumina NextSeq 550 flow cell was used to sequence each immunoSEQ 96-well plate. The authors' analysis ran thus. Because the immunoSEQ output included only junctional sequences and no quality scores, the filtering could not be the same as the filtering used for full-length reads. To assign V/J genes and CDR3, sequences were annotated using PyIR, a Python wrapper for IgBLAST v1.9, with IMGT germline references. Reads with weak V/J assignments (E-value above 1e-6), missing CDR3, stop codons, out-of-frame junctions, or ambiguous translated residues were removed. V3J clonotypes were defined as sequences sharing the same inferred V gene, J gene, and CDR3 amino acid sequence. To compute the percentage overlap between repertoires, the number of shared unique clonotypes was divided by the size of the smaller repertoire. Richness of each repertoire was evaluated using RTK rarefaction, the Chao1 estimator, and Recon v2.1 estimates of unobserved clonotypes. Generation probabilities for all TCRbeta clonotypes obtained by the gDNA method from a handful of donors were computed using OLGA. The table was pulled from immuneACCESS by TCRdb, which kept in-frame rearrangements only. Such tables lose some clones; where checked, under half of the loss comes from unresolved V genes, and the rest has no known cause. V, J and clone size derive from that table, while D and trimming were established from the DNA sequence. This sample is represented by approximately 2.4 million clones; more than 90% of them were singletons. The ten largest account for about 0.13% of the sample.

Donors were healthy HIV-negative adults with no recently reported acute infections or vaccinations. All donors were Caucasian adults living in Nashville, Tennessee, USA. Magnetic negative selection was used to enrich CD4+ T cells, after which naive cells were positively selected on CD45RA and the negative fraction became the memory subset. After blood collection by leukapheresis, PBMCs were isolated using Ficoll-Histopaque density gradient centrifugation and then cryopreserved in the vapor phase of liquid nitrogen. Analytical flow cytometry was used to check the purity and quantity of each magnetically sorted T cell population. From each sorted fraction, genomic DNA was isolated and quantified by UV absorbance on a Nanodrop 2000c. The investigation overall reported the following: Based on pairwise subsampling, the degree of clonotype sharing among donors was expected to be affected by sequencing depth. Rarefaction of sorted-subset datasets indicated incomplete sequencing despite the large sequencing depth. Clonotypes shared by all four sorted-subset donors showed higher generation probabilities than non-shared clonotypes. Sharing across several donors was observed for approximately 4.6% of naive CD4, over 3% of naive CD8, 2% to 2.5% of memory CD4, and roughly 0.4% of memory CD8 clonotypes. Sampling was restricted to blood, and TCR repertoires in tissues likely differ from the TCR repertoires found in blood. Because the study included a small number of donors, the genetic and exposure-history diversity represented was limited. Naive subsets generally had larger estimated clonotype richness than memory subsets did.

The origin of this receptor is a man aged 18 to 29 in good health. The sample consisted of naive CD4+ T cells sorted from blood. Reading the label with the study, this specimen's cell subset or site is: CD45RA+ positively selected.

The sequenced DNA: TGTGCCAGCTCCCTCACAGGGTTCGGGCAGCCCCAGCATTTT. This is translated as CASSLTGFGQPQHF. Recombination joined TRBV18 with TRBJ1-5, and the D gene may be TRBD1, 6 bases matching. For CDR1 and CDR2, the germline V gene lists KGHSH and LQKENI. The cysteine opens and the phenylalanine closes a CDR3 of 14 amino acids. The entry retains the CDR3 DNA only, 42 bases that are in frame from base 1. V is reduced by 6 bases and J by 7 bases, leaving a spacing of 16 bases between them.